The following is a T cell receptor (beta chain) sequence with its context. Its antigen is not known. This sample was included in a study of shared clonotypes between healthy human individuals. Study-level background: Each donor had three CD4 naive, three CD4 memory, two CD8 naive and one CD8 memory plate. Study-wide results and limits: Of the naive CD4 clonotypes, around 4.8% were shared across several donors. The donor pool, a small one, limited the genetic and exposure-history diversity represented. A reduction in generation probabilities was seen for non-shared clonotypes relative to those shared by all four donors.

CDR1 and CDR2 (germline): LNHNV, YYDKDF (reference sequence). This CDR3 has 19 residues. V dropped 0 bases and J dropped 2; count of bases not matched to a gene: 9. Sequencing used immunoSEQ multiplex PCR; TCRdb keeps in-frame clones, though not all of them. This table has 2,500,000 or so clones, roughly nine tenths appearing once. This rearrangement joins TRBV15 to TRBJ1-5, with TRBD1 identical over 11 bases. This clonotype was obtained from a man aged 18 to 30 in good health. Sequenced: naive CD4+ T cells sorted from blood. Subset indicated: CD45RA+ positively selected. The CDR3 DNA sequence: TGTGCCACCAGCAGAGATAGGAGAGGACAGGGGGCGGGCAATCAGCCCCAGCATTTT. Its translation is CATSRDRRGQGAGNQPQHF.